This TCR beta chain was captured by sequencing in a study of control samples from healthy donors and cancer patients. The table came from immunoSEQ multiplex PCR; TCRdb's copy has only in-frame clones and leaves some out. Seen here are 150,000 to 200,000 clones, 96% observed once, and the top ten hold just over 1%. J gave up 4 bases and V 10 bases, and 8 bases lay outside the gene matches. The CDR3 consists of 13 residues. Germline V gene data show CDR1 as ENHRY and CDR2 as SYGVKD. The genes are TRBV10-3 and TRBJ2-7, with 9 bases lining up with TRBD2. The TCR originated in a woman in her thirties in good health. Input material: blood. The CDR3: CATSGREGYEQYF. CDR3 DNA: TGTGCCACCTCGGGGCGGGAGGGGTACGAGCAGTACTTC.